Sequencing of this T cell receptor (beta chain) was carried out in a study of CD8+ T cells in alopecia areata. Germline assignment: CDR1 SEHNR and CDR2 FQNEAQ (reference sequence). V was cut by 4 bases and J by 1 base, with 20 bases left in between. This CDR3 spans 17 amino acids. Extracted RNA was reverse transcribed into cDNA, the sequencing template. Sequencing used immunoSEQ multiplex PCR; TCRdb keeps in-frame clones, though not all of them. The profile shows around 130,000 clones, 50% to 60% of them singletons. The V call is TRBV7-9, the J call TRBJ2-7; possible D gene TRBD1, 6 bases. The clonotype comes from a human donor with alopecia areata. The sequencing here drew on CD4+ T cells sorted from blood, taken at week 0. CDR3 in amino acids: CASSSLPTGSISYEQYF. As DNA, the CDR3 is TGTGCCAGCAGCTCCCTACCCACAGGGAGTATTTCCTACGAGCAGTACTTC.